This T cell receptor (beta chain) was identified in a study of OX40 agonist ivuxolimab in advanced cancers. The overall study: The treatment was a fully human IgG2 OX40 agonist, ivuxolimab. A mean age of about 59 years, range about 20 to 85, was recorded, and approximately 79% were male. Three individuals attained partial responses, comprising one hepatocellular carcinoma case and two cutaneous melanoma cases.

TCRdb's table, derived via immunoSEQ multiplex PCR, lists solely in-frame clones and lacks some. In the table there are tens of thousands of clones, 75% to 90% of which are singletons. To note about this clone: What it recognizes is unknown.

CDR1 is LGHNT and CDR2 is FRNRAP in the germline V gene. CDR3 length: 17 amino acids. Germline trimming cut 1 base from V and 4 bases from J; bases unmatched to any gene: 7. Study-wide results and caveats: The antigens recognized by the expanded peripheral T cells, that is their antigen specificity, were not determined.

This chain connects TRBV12-5 to TRBJ2-2; 9 bases map to TRBD1. The clonotype comes from an adult with an advanced solid tumor such as melanoma, head and neck, liver or kidney cancer. This specimen was CD4+ or CD8+ T cells sorted from blood, taken in a trial of the OX40 agonist ivuxolimab. Here the CDR3 DNA reads TGTGCTAGTGGTTTGGCGGGACAGGGAAGGGTCACCGGGGAGCTGTTTTTT. It specifies CASGLAGQGRVTGELFF.